These T cell receptor beta chains were read from a single sample in a study of blood T cell repertoires in COVID-19. The table came from immunoSEQ multiplex PCR; TCRdb's copy has only in-frame clones and leaves some out. The sample shows a few hundred thousand clones, around 90% of them seen only once. Material for sequencing was PBMCs or T cells enriched from blood (not recorded which). The source is a woman aged 45-65 years who had recovered from COVID-19. Both conserved end residues are part of each CDR3. Each record gives: CDR3 protein, CDR3 DNA, J gene, V gene, clone size, D gene. A D gene is named only where the DNA matches it firmly. Clone sizes are given selectively: once, few, many, or a class where the clone is expanded.

CDR3 protein: CASSQIKQGYTGELFF; CDR3 DNA: TGTGCCAGCAGCCAGATAAAACAGGGGTACACCGGGGAGCTGTTTTTT; J gene: TRBJ2-2; V gene: TRBV2; clone size: -; D gene: TRBD1
CDR3 protein: CASTGQNQHYGYTF; CDR3 DNA: TGTGCCAGCACGGGACAGAATCAGCATTATGGCTACACCTTC; J gene: TRBJ1-2; V gene: TRBV6-5; clone size: -; D gene: TRBD1
CDR3 protein: CASSYWGRGPGIEQYF; CDR3 DNA: TGTGCCAGCAGTTACTGGGGAAGGGGCCCTGGGATTGAGCAGTACTTC; J gene: TRBJ2-7; V gene: TRBV6-2/TRBV6-3; clone size: -; D gene: -
CDR3 protein: CASSLVPDNNEQFF; CDR3 DNA: TGTGCCAGTAGTCTGGTTCCGGACAATAATGAGCAGTTCTTC; J gene: TRBJ2-1; V gene: TRBV19; clone size: -; D gene: -
CDR3 protein: CAWSVIRPGSYNSPLHF; CDR3 DNA: TGTGCCTGGAGTGTAATCAGGCCCGGCTCCTATAATTCACCCCTCCACTTT; J gene: TRBJ1-6; V gene: TRBV30; clone size: -; D gene: -
CDR3 protein: CASSPLTGEETQYF; CDR3 DNA: TGTGCCAGCTCACCCTTAACCGGGGAAGAGACCCAGTACTTC; J gene: TRBJ2-5; V gene: TRBV18; clone size: -; D gene: -
CDR3 protein: CASGRQGISMNTEAFF; CDR3 DNA: TGTGCCAGCGGAAGACAGGGGATCTCCATGAACACTGAAGCTTTCTTT; J gene: TRBJ1-1; V gene: TRBV6-4; clone size: -; D gene: TRBD1
CDR3 protein: CASSIDRAGEQYF; CDR3 DNA: TGTGCCAGCAGCATTGACAGGGCGGGCGAGCAGTACTTC; J gene: TRBJ2-7; V gene: TRBV5-4; clone size: -; D gene: TRBD1
CDR3 protein: CASSSDRHNEQFF; CDR3 DNA: TGCGCCAGCAGCTCCGACAGACACAATGAGCAGTTCTTC; J gene: TRBJ2-1; V gene: TRBV5-1; clone size: -; D gene: -
CDR3 protein: CASSLTLYAGPGTDTQYF; CDR3 DNA: TGTGCCAGCAGCTTAACCCTCTATGCGGGTCCAGGCACAGATACGCAGTATTTT; J gene: TRBJ2-3; V gene: TRBV7-2; clone size: -; D gene: -
CDR3 protein: CASSFYSGGQAFF; CDR3 DNA: TGCGCCAGCAGCTTCTACTCAGGGGGTCAAGCTTTCTTT; J gene: TRBJ1-1; V gene: TRBV5-1; clone size: few; D gene: TRBD1
CDR3 protein: CASSEIFGRFNYGYTF; CDR3 DNA: TGTGCCAGCAGTGAAATCTTCGGGAGGTTCAACTATGGCTACACCTTC; J gene: TRBJ1-2; V gene: TRBV6-1; clone size: -; D gene: -
CDR3 protein: CASSSGQRDYGYTF; CDR3 DNA: TGTGCCAGCAGTTCTGGACAGAGGGACTATGGCTACACCTTC; J gene: TRBJ1-2; V gene: TRBV6-5; clone size: -; D gene: -
CDR3 protein: CASSEEFSYNEQFF; CDR3 DNA: TGTGCCAGCAGTGAAGAGTTCTCCTACAATGAGCAGTTCTTC; J gene: TRBJ2-1; V gene: TRBV25-1; clone size: -; D gene: -
CDR3 protein: CASSQKGGSEQYF; CDR3 DNA: TGTGCCAGCAGCCAAAAGGGAGGCAGCGAGCAGTACTTC; J gene: TRBJ2-7; V gene: TRBV3-1/TRBV3-2; clone size: -; D gene: -
CDR3 protein: CASSTRGQPPTDTQYF; CDR3 DNA: TGTGCCAGCTCAACAAGGGGACAACCCCCCACAGATACGCAGTATTTT; J gene: TRBJ2-3; V gene: TRBV18; clone size: -; D gene: -
CDR3 protein: CASSLEGTSLRNEQFF; CDR3 DNA: TGTGCCAGCAGCTTAGAGGGGACTAGCTTGAGGAATGAGCAGTTCTTC; J gene: TRBJ2-1; V gene: TRBV11-3; clone size: -; D gene: TRBD2
CDR3 protein: CASSFTSMDEQYF; CDR3 DNA: TGTGCCAGCAGCTTCACTAGCATGGACGAGCAGTACTTC; J gene: TRBJ2-7; V gene: TRBV7-9; clone size: -; D gene: -
CDR3 protein: CASSHPPRYGELFF; CDR3 DNA: TGTGCCAGCAGTCACCCCCCGAGGTACGGGGAGCTGTTTTTT; J gene: TRBJ2-2; V gene: TRBV6-5; clone size: -; D gene: -
CDR3 protein: CASSPGTTATNEKLFF; CDR3 DNA: TGTGCCAGCTCACCCGGGACAACAGCAACTAATGAAAAACTGTTTTTT; J gene: TRBJ1-4; V gene: TRBV18; clone size: -; D gene: -
CDR3 protein: CASSLTTGGAETQYF; CDR3 DNA: TGTGCCAGCAGCTTAACCACGGGAGGAGCGGAGACCCAGTACTTC; J gene: TRBJ2-5; V gene: TRBV7-3; clone size: -; D gene: TRBD2
CDR3 protein: CASSPRTGEHEQYF; CDR3 DNA: TGTGCCAGCAGCCCCAGGACAGGGGAGCACGAGCAGTACTTC; J gene: TRBJ2-7; V gene: TRBV7-9; clone size: few; D gene: TRBD1
CDR3 protein: CASSYETGGNEQFF; CDR3 DNA: TGTGCCAGCAGTTACGAGACAGGGGGCAATGAGCAGTTCTTC; J gene: TRBJ2-1; V gene: TRBV6-2/TRBV6-3; clone size: -; D gene: TRBD1
CDR3 protein: CASSRAGTTQTEQYF; CDR3 DNA: TGTGCCAGCAGCCGTGCCGGGACTACTCAGACCGAGCAGTACTTC; J gene: TRBJ2-7; V gene: TRBV7-9; clone size: -; D gene: TRBD2
CDR3 protein: CASSIDTYRGNTEAFF; CDR3 DNA: TGTGCCAGTAGTATAGATACGTACAGGGGGAACACTGAAGCTTTCTTT; J gene: TRBJ1-1; V gene: TRBV19; clone size: few; D gene: TRBD1
CDR3 protein: CASSRGGGAEYF; CDR3 DNA: TGTGCCAGCAGCAGGGGAGGGGGGGCGGAGTACTTC; J gene: TRBJ2-7; V gene: TRBV5-4; clone size: once; D gene: -
CDR3 protein: CASSLVGSSGSPSTGELFF; CDR3 DNA: TGTGCCAGCAGCTTAGTAGGGTCTAGCGGGAGTCCCAGCACCGGGGAGCTGTTTTTT; J gene: TRBJ2-2; V gene: TRBV7-9; clone size: -; D gene: TRBD2
CDR3 protein: CATGEDGGEKLFF; CDR3 DNA: TGTGCCACCGGGGAGGACGGAGGTGAAAAACTGTTTTTT; J gene: TRBJ1-4; V gene: TRBV24-1; clone size: -; D gene: -
CDR3 protein: CASSPWGGAGEQYF; CDR3 DNA: TGTGCCAGCAGCCCGTGGGGAGGGGCGGGCGAGCAGTACTTC; J gene: TRBJ2-7; V gene: TRBV9; clone size: -; D gene: TRBD2
CDR3 protein: CASSFSTTNAEAFF; CDR3 DNA: TGTGCCAGCAGCTTCTCTACGACTAATGCTGAAGCTTTCTTT; J gene: TRBJ1-1; V gene: TRBV7-2; clone size: -; D gene: -
CDR3 protein: CASSPDSLGSEAFF; CDR3 DNA: TGTGCCAGCAGCCCGGACAGTTTAGGAAGTGAAGCTTTCTTT; J gene: TRBJ1-1; V gene: TRBV5-8; clone size: -; D gene: -
CDR3 protein: CASNRRPIQSTEAFF; CDR3 DNA: TGTGCCAGCAACCGTAGACCGATACAGAGCACTGAAGCTTTCTTT; J gene: TRBJ1-1; V gene: TRBV6-5; clone size: few; D gene: -
CDR3 protein: CASSRPGGYGYTF; CDR3 DNA: TGCGCCAGCTCCAGGCCAGGGGGCTATGGCTACACCTTC; J gene: TRBJ1-2; V gene: TRBV5-1; clone size: -; D gene: TRBD1
CDR3 protein: CASSPGRGRTSGSGSEQFF; CDR3 DNA: TGTGCCAGCAGTCCTGGCAGGGGGCGGACTAGCGGGAGCGGGAGCGAGCAGTTCTTC; J gene: TRBJ2-1; V gene: TRBV3-1/TRBV3-2; clone size: once; D gene: TRBD2
CDR3 protein: CSASKTGADNEQFF; CDR3 DNA: TGCAGTGCTAGTAAGACAGGGGCGGACAATGAGCAGTTCTTC; J gene: TRBJ2-1; V gene: TRBV20-1; clone size: -; D gene: TRBD1
CDR3 protein: CASSIGGLGSLETQYF; CDR3 DNA: TGTGCCAGTAGTATAGGGGGACTAGGAAGTTTGGAGACCCAGTACTTC; J gene: TRBJ2-5; V gene: TRBV19; clone size: -; D gene: TRBD2
CDR3 protein: CASSIRTSGVNEQFF; CDR3 DNA: TGTGCCAGTAGTATTAGAACTAGCGGGGTCAATGAGCAGTTCTTC; J gene: TRBJ2-1; V gene: TRBV19; clone size: -; D gene: TRBD2
CDR3 protein: CASNAQGASYNEQFF; CDR3 DNA: TGTGCCAGCAACGCCCAGGGGGCTAGCTACAATGAGCAGTTCTTC; J gene: TRBJ2-1; V gene: TRBV5-6; clone size: -; D gene: TRBD1
CDR3 protein: CASSYSRGRPARPEQYF; CDR3 DNA: TGTGCCAGCAGTTACTCCAGGGGGCGTCCCGCGCGGCCCGAGCAGTACTTC; J gene: TRBJ2-7; V gene: TRBV6-2/TRBV6-3; clone size: -; D gene: TRBD1
CDR3 protein: CASSQDPLAGGPLILFF; CDR3 DNA: TGCGCCAGCAGCCAAGACCCTCTAGCGGGAGGCCCCCTGATCCTGTTCTTC; J gene: TRBJ2-1; V gene: TRBV4-3; clone size: -; D gene: TRBD2
CDR3 protein: CASRISVLAGTYEQYF; CDR3 DNA: TGCGCCAGCCGAATCTCAGTACTAGCGGGTACCTACGAGCAGTACTTC; J gene: TRBJ2-7; V gene: TRBV4-1; clone size: -; D gene: TRBD2
CDR3 protein: CASSPLRGAWNSPLHF; CDR3 DNA: TGTGCCAGCTCACCACTGCGGGGCGCGTGGAATTCACCCCTCCACTTT; J gene: TRBJ1-6; V gene: TRBV18; clone size: -; D gene: -
CDR3 protein: CASSSTRRESSYNEQFF; CDR3 DNA: TGTGCCAGCAGCTCGACTCGTAGAGAGAGCTCCTACAATGAGCAGTTCTTC; J gene: TRBJ2-1; V gene: TRBV13; clone size: -; D gene: -
CDR3 protein: CASSPSGGSTDTQYF; CDR3 DNA: TGTGCCAGCAGCCCGAGCGGGGGGAGCACAGATACGCAGTATTTT; J gene: TRBJ2-3; V gene: TRBV7-9; clone size: few; D gene: TRBD2
CDR3 protein: CASSSEMGRGFTEAFF; CDR3 DNA: TGTGCCAGCAGCTCGGAGATGGGCAGGGGCTTCACTGAAGCTTTCTTT; J gene: TRBJ1-1; V gene: TRBV7-9; clone size: -; D gene: -
CDR3 protein: CASRLGQGNEQFF; CDR3 DNA: TGTGCCAGTAGACTTGGACAGGGCAATGAGCAGTTCTTC; J gene: TRBJ2-1; V gene: TRBV19; clone size: -; D gene: TRBD1